One and the same sample provided the 2 T cell receptor beta chains below, sequenced in a study of identifying expanded T cells in peripheral blood. Sequencing was performed with immunoSEQ multiplex PCR; in TCRdb, only in-frame clones are kept and a portion is missing. Of about 110,000 clones listed, less than 90% are singletons. The sequenced material came from blood. All receptors come from a person aged 18 to 75 in good health.

The chain employs TRBV5-1 and TRBJ2-7, with TRBD1 matching 8 bases. This CDR3 is 14 amino acids long. The ends lost 2 bases at V and 4 bases at J; junction bases unmatched: 5. Per the germline V gene, CDR1 is SGHRS and CDR2 is YFSETQ. Written as DNA, the CDR3 is TGCGCCAGCAGCTTTACCCAGGGGGCTTACGAGCAGTACTTC. It translates to CASSFTQGAYEQYF.

V usage is TRBV4-1 and J usage is TRBJ2-3; 7 bases are a match to TRBD1. The CDR3 runs to 16 residues. CDR1 and CDR2 (germline): MGHRA, YSYEKL. V lost 0 bases to trimming and J lost 1 base; unmatched junction nucleotides: 4. The CDR3 region has the DNA TGCGCCAGCAGCCAAGAGACAGGGATGGGCACAGATACGCAGTATTTT. Amino acid sequence: CASSQETGMGTDTQYF.